This TCR delta chain was recovered during a study of gammadelta T cells in human blood. Whole-study results and caveats: Polyclonal expansion of innate γδ T cells after birth appeared microbially driven.

By share, this clone counts as medium-sized. The antigen remains unidentified. TCRdb re-called the RT-PCR reads via CATT. The sample carries 1,500 to 2,000 delta-chain clones, 6.5% recorded once. This CDR3 region has 15 residues. Germline V CDR1 and CDR2: TVYSNPD, GDNSRS (reference sequence). The sequenced material came from non-Vgamma9Vdelta2 gamma-delta T cells from fetal blood. This TCR derives from a human fetus. The chain recombines TRDV3 with TRDJ1, with 10 bases aligning to TRDD3. The CDR3 sequence: CAFEGGYEATDKLIF. CDR3 sequence (DNA): TGTGCGTTCGAGGGGGGATACGAAGCAACCGATAAACTCATCTTT.